This is a list of T cell receptor beta chains from one sample in a study of T cell changes during pregnancy in multiple sclerosis. The data were produced by immunoSEQ multiplex PCR, yet TCRdb's version contains in-frame clones alone and is incomplete. The sample has about 20,000 clones, approximately 91% seen once. The sample was CD8+ T cells from peripheral blood mononuclear cells, taken after pregnancy. These receptor sequences come from a female donor in good health, enrolled as a control in a pregnancy study. Each CDR3 is given with its conserved first and last residue. A D gene is named only where the DNA matches it firmly. For some rows the clone size is stated as once, few or many, or as a class when expanded; others skip it.

CDR3aa	CDR3nt	v_gene	j_gene	abundance	d_gene
CATSFGQMEADTQYF	TGTGCCACCAGTTTTGGGCAAATGGAGGCCGATACGCAGTATTTT	TRBV10-3	TRBJ2-3	-	-
CASSQGLAGSYEQYF	TGCGCCAGCAGCCAAGGACTAGCGGGTTCCTACGAGCAGTACTTC	TRBV4-3	TRBJ2-7	-	TRBD2
CASSLRQGGGNEQYF	TGTGCCAGCAGTCTGCGACAGGGGGGCGGGAACGAGCAGTACTTC	TRBV27	TRBJ2-7	-	TRBD1
CASSLFGLAVTGELFF	TGTGCCAGCAGTTTATTTGGACTAGCGGTTACCGGGGAGCTGTTTTTT	TRBV27	TRBJ2-2	-	TRBD2
CASSLSGTYNEQFF	TGTGCCAGCAGTTTGAGCGGGACCTACAATGAGCAGTTCTTC	TRBV27	TRBJ2-1	-	TRBD2
CASSLELAGGRVIYEQYF	TGTGCCAGCAGCTTAGAACTAGCGGGAGGGCGTGTAATCTACGAGCAGTACTTC	TRBV11-2	TRBJ2-7	-	TRBD2
CAARQGSNEQFF	TGTGCCGCCCGACAGGGGAGTAATGAGCAGTTCTTC	TRBV6-1	TRBJ2-1	-	TRBD1
CASSQGILPYSYEQYF	TGTGCCAGCAGCCAGGGGATACTCCCCTACTCCTACGAGCAGTACTTC	TRBV7-6	TRBJ2-7	-	-
CASSPQEGTEAFF	TGTGCCAGCAGCCCGCAGGAGGGCACTGAAGCTTTCTTT	TRBV5-4	TRBJ1-1	-	-
CASGLRDRSDNEQFF	TGTGCTAGTGGTTTGCGAGACAGGTCGGACAATGAGCAGTTCTTC	TRBV12-5	TRBJ2-1	-	-
CASALDGDYEQYF	TGTGCCAGCGCCCTAGACGGGGACTACGAGCAGTACTTC	TRBV7-2	TRBJ2-7	-	-
CAISDASGSSYNEQFF	TGTGCCATCAGTGACGCTAGCGGGAGCTCCTACAATGAGCAGTTCTTC	TRBV10-3	TRBJ2-1	-	TRBD2
CASSYSGGTGELFF	TGTGCCAGCAGTTACAGCGGCGGCACCGGGGAGCTGTTTTTT	TRBV6-5	TRBJ2-2	-	-
CASSLVPVRGYTF	TGCGCCAGCAGCTTGGTACCGGTTCGCGGCTACACCTTC	TRBV5-1	TRBJ1-2	-	-
CSVEGGLAGGGSYNEQFF	TGCAGCGTTGAGGGGGGACTAGCGGGAGGAGGGTCCTACAATGAGCAGTTCTTC	TRBV29-1	TRBJ2-1	-	TRBD2
CASSQDTGLAVTDTQYF	TGCGCCAGCAGCCAAGATACGGGCCTAGCGGTCACAGATACGCAGTATTTT	TRBV4-3	TRBJ2-3	-	TRBD2
CASSSTGTGNYEQFF	TGTGCCAGCAGCTCCACCGGGACAGGGAACTATGAGCAGTTCTTC	TRBV7-8	TRBJ2-1	once	TRBD1
CASSPFFEAGETQYF	TGTGCCAGCAGCCCGTTCTTCGAGGCAGGGGAGACCCAGTACTTC	TRBV11-2	TRBJ2-5	-	-
CASSWSGTGRSEQYF	TGTGCCAGCAGTTGGTCCGGGACAGGGCGTTCCGAGCAGTACTTC	TRBV27	TRBJ2-7	-	TRBD1
CASRRQGEAGELFF	TGTGCCAGCAGGAGACAGGGGGAAGCCGGGGAGCTGTTTTTT	TRBV5-6	TRBJ2-2	few	TRBD1
CASSGFWDRDRTSYEQYF	TGTGCCAGCAGTGGATTCTGGGACCGAGACAGGACTTCCTACGAGCAGTACTTC	TRBV2	TRBJ2-7	-	-
CASSYSGDGGYYEQYF	TGTGCCAGCAGTTACTCCGGGGATGGAGGGTACTACGAGCAGTACTTC	TRBV6-5	TRBJ2-7	once	-
CSVEDRGLGYTF	TGCAGCGTTGAGGACAGGGGGCTGGGCTACACCTTC	TRBV29-1	TRBJ1-2	-	TRBD1
CASKSGTGSSYEQYF	TGTGCCAGCAAGTCCGGGACAGGGAGCTCCTACGAGCAGTACTTC	TRBV2	TRBJ2-7	-	TRBD1
CASSISGGFSYEQYF	TGTGCCAGTAGTATTAGCGGGGGTTTCTCCTACGAGCAGTACTTC	TRBV19	TRBJ2-7	-	TRBD2
CASSMRDRDPDGYGYTF	TGTGCCAGTAGTATGAGGGACAGGGATCCCGACGGCTATGGCTACACCTTC	TRBV19	TRBJ1-2	-	TRBD1
CASSPSSSGTRGYTF	TGTGCCAGCAGCCCTAGTAGCTCTGGTACCCGAGGCTACACCTTC	TRBV9	TRBJ1-2	-	-
CASSYEGNTEAFF	TGTGCCAGCAGTTACGAGGGAAACACTGAAGCTTTCTTT	TRBV6-5	TRBJ1-1	-	-
CSARDPESF	TGCAGTGCTAGAGATCCGGAGAGTTTT	TRBV20-1	TRBJ1-4	-	-
CASSYWGTGSNTEAFF	TGTGCCAGCAGTTACTGGGGGACAGGTTCGAACACTGAAGCTTTCTTT	TRBV6-5	TRBJ1-1	-	TRBD1
CSVEERGQGPSSGANVLTF	TGCAGCGTTGAAGAAAGGGGACAGGGGCCCTCCTCTGGGGCCAACGTCCTGACTTTC	TRBV29-1	TRBJ2-6	-	TRBD1
CASSLEASGPPTQYF	TGTGCCAGCAGCTTAGAGGCTAGCGGGCCCCCGACCCAGTACTTC	TRBV7-9	TRBJ2-5	-	TRBD2
CASSPGQGNQPQHF	TGTGCCAGCAGCCCCGGACAGGGTAATCAGCCCCAGCATTTT	TRBV9	TRBJ1-5	-	TRBD1
CASSIGFSYEQYF	TGTGCCAGTAGTATCGGTTTCTCCTACGAGCAGTACTTC	TRBV19	TRBJ2-7	-	-
CSVGTDQTYEQYF	TGCAGCGTAGGGACAGATCAAACCTACGAGCAGTACTTC	TRBV29-1	TRBJ2-7	-	TRBD1
CASSQPRTGVYEQYF	TGTGCCAGCAGCCAACCCCGGACAGGGGTCTACGAGCAGTACTTC	TRBV14	TRBJ2-7	-	TRBD1
CASSLIGLALNTGELFF	TGTGCCAGCAGTTTAATAGGTCTAGCGTTGAACACCGGGGAGCTGTTTTTT	TRBV28	TRBJ2-2	-	-
CASRGRTSGGPNQETQYF	TGTGCCAGCAGGGGCCGGACTAGCGGGGGGCCTAATCAAGAGACCCAGTACTTC	TRBV2	TRBJ2-5	-	TRBD2
CAGRDRGDEKLFF	TGTGCCGGGCGAGACAGGGGAGATGAAAAACTGTTTTTT	TRBV19	TRBJ1-4	-	TRBD1
CSVESGSYNEQFF	TGCAGCGTTGAAAGCGGCTCCTACAATGAGCAGTTCTTC	TRBV29-1	TRBJ2-1	-	-
CASSLVGGQGTTFRRETQYF	TGCGCCAGCAGCTTGGTTGGGGGACAGGGAACGACCTTCAGGCGAGAGACCCAGTACTTC	TRBV5-1	TRBJ2-5	-	TRBD1
CASSLERGTYEQYF	TGTGCCAGCAGCTTAGAAAGGGGCACCTACGAGCAGTACTTC	TRBV11-2	TRBJ2-7	-	-
CASSSPGQGDYEQYF	TGTGCCAGCAGTTCCCCGGGACAGGGGGACTACGAGCAGTACTTC	TRBV6-5	TRBJ2-7	-	TRBD1
CAHQEPGSAQPQHF	TGTGCCCACCAAGAGCCAGGGTCAGCTCAGCCCCAGCATTTT	TRBV6-1	TRBJ1-5	-	-
CASSERTSGLYEQYF	TGTGCCAGCAGTGAAAGGACTAGCGGGTTGTACGAGCAGTACTTC	TRBV25-1	TRBJ2-7	-	TRBD2
CASSTRDWTYEQYF	TGTGCCAGCAGCACCCGGGACTGGACCTACGAGCAGTACTTC	TRBV7-9	TRBJ2-7	-	-
CASSGQGESPGSYEQYF	TGTGCCAGCTCAGGACAGGGTGAGTCACCCGGCTCCTACGAGCAGTACTTC	TRBV5-6	TRBJ2-7	-	TRBD1
CASSYQEAGSTDTQYF	TGTGCCAGCAGTTACCAGGAGGCGGGTAGCACAGATACGCAGTATTTT	TRBV6-5	TRBJ2-3	-	-
CASSQDASGTSYEQYF	TGCGCCAGCAGCCAAGATGCTAGCGGGACCTCCTACGAGCAGTACTTC	TRBV4-1	TRBJ2-7	-	TRBD2
CASSLVTGTDTQYF	TGTGCCAGCAGCTTAGTAACAGGCACAGATACGCAGTATTTT	TRBV11-2	TRBJ2-3	-	-
CASFGTGESNTEAFF	TGTGCCAGCTTCGGGACGGGGGAGAGTAACACTGAAGCTTTCTTT	TRBV9	TRBJ1-1	-	-
CASSGGDQETQYF	TGTGCCAGCAGTGGCGGAGATCAAGAGACCCAGTACTTC	TRBV2	TRBJ2-5	-	-